This passage covers 17 T cell receptor beta chains from one sample sequenced in a study of shared clonotypes between healthy human individuals. Repertoires were generated with immunoSEQ multiplex PCR, while TCRdb's copy carries only in-frame clones and drops some. The sample records over 400,000 clones, 95% to 97% being singletons. The source material was naive CD4+ T cells sorted from blood. Described subset: CD45RA+ positively selected. Receptor source: a woman aged 25-40 years in good health.

This chain joins TRBV6-6 and TRBJ1-1; D is perhaps TRBD1 (5 bases). Trimming shortened V by 2 bases and J by 6 bases, and 7 bases separated the two germline ends. This CDR3 comprises 12 residues. The germline V gene has CDR1 MNHNY and CDR2 SVGAGI (reference sequence). The CDR3 loop reads CASSYPTAEAFF. CDR3 in DNA: TGTGCCAGCAGTTACCCGACAGCTGAAGCTTTCTTT.

V gene TRBV28 combines with J gene TRBJ1-3; D is undetermined. The ends were cut back, 7 bases at V and 0 bases at J, with 7 bases in the middle. This CDR3 has 13 amino acids. Germline V lookup: CDR1 MDHEN, CDR2 SYDVKM. The CDR3 DNA follows: TGTGCCAGCAACGGAAACTCTGGAAACACCATATATTTT. This encodes CASNGNSGNTIYF.

V and J are TRBV7-9 and TRBJ1-4; TRBD1 is a possible D gene (5 bases). The CDR3 extends over 15 amino acids. Germline assignment: CDR1 SEHNR and CDR2 FQNEAQ (reference sequence). Trimming pared 5 bases from V and 4 bases from J, leaving 14 bases between. The CDR3 loop is CASSPHGANNEKLFF. The CDR3 coding sequence is TGTGCCAGCAGCCCTCACGGGGCCAATAATGAAAAACTGTTTTTT.

The chain carries TRBV7-9 and TRBJ2-5; D unclear. This CDR3 has 14 residues. The germline V and J ends were trimmed by 1 base and 3 bases, with 9 bases remaining between them. The germline V gene encodes CDR1 SEHNR and CDR2 FQNEAQ (reference sequence). CDR3 sequence (DNA): TGTGCCAGCAGCTTAGTGGGAAACAAAGAGACCCAGTACTTC. It is translated as CASSLVGNKETQYF.

This clone was observed a handful of times. V usage is TRBV7-9 and J usage is TRBJ2-7, with 8 positions matching TRBD2. This CDR3 has 15 residues. The V gene's germline CDR1 is SEHNR and CDR2 FQNEAQ (reference sequence). The junction had 3 bases not matched to a gene; V was cut back by 0 bases and J by 2 bases. The CDR3 bases are TGTGCCAGCAGCTTAGCTAGCGGGATTACCTACGAGCAGTACTTC. Protein product: CASSLASGITYEQYF.

The J gene is TRBJ2-2, the V gene TRBV9, with TRBD1 matching over 7 bases. This CDR3 contains 17 residues. The V gene's germline CDR1 is SGDLS and CDR2 YYNGEE. V lost 4 bases to trimming and J lost 7 bases; unmatched junction nucleotides: 16. The CDR3 DNA sequence: TGTGCCAGCAGCACTCGAGCCTACAGGGGCGCCAGCGGGGAGCTGTTTTTT. It specifies CASSTRAYRGASGELFF.

The V call is TRBV7-3, the J call TRBJ2-5; D gene ambiguous. Germline assignment: CDR1 SGHTA and CDR2 FQGTGA. The CDR3 totals 16 residues. V lost 1 base and J 2 bases, leaving 14 bases between the germline ends. The CDR3 is CASSLSLGTVQETQYF. As DNA, the CDR3 is TGTGCCAGCAGCTTAAGTCTGGGAACGGTGCAAGAGACCCAGTACTTC. The whole variable domain, remainder taken from reference TRBV7-3 and TRBJ2-5, is GAGVSQTPSNKVTEKGKYVELRCDPISGHTALYWYRQSLGQGPEFLIYFQGTGAADDSGLPNDRFFAVRPEGSVSTLKIQRTERGDSAVYLCASSLSLGTVQETQYFGPGTRLLVL.

V and J are TRBV5-1 and TRBJ2-1; TRBD2 agrees at 8 bases. The CDR3 consists of 16 residues. Germline V gives CDR1 SGHRS, CDR2 YFSETQ. V trimming: 1 base; J trimming: 3 bases; junction bases outside the gene matches: 6. The CDR3 region is CASSLTTSGVYNEQFF. The CDR3 coding sequence is TGCGCCAGCAGCTTGACCACTAGCGGAGTCTACAATGAGCAGTTCTTC.

This rearrangement joins TRBV5-1 to TRBJ2-7; D unresolved. The CDR3 sequence is 14 residues long. Per the germline V gene, CDR1 is SGHRS and CDR2 is YFSETQ. Trimming cost V 2 bases and J 0 bases, with 9 bases left between them. The CDR3 sequence is CASSLRTDSYEQYF. In DNA, the CDR3 is TGCGCCAGCAGCTTAAGAACAGACTCCTACGAGCAGTACTTC. Combining the CDR3 with reference TRBV5-1 and TRBJ2-7 gives the whole variable domain KAGVTQTPRYLIKTRGQQVTLSCSPISGHRSVSWYQQTPGQGLQFLFEYFSETQRNKGNFPGRFSGRQFSNSRSEMNVSTLELGDSALYLCASSLRTDSYEQYFGPGTRLTVT.

The chain combines TRBV9 with TRBJ2-3; weak D call: TRBD1 (6 bases). Per the germline V gene, CDR1 is SGDLS and CDR2 is YYNGEE. Trimming cost V 6 bases and J 2 bases, with 13 bases left between them. This CDR3 contains 14 residues. CDR3 nucleotides: TGTGCCAGCAATCCGGGACACATCACAGATACGCAGTATTTT. Protein sequence: CASNPGHITDTQYF.

The chain is built from TRBV7-2 and TRBJ1-1; D is undetermined. V lost 7 bases and J 2 bases, leaving 20 bases between the germline ends. Germline V gene data show CDR1 as SGHTA and CDR2 as FQGNSA. This CDR3 contains 16 residues. CDR3 residues: CASTFQSRVTNTEAFF. In DNA, the CDR3 is TGTGCCAGCACCTTTCAGTCCCGGGTGACTAACACTGAAGCTTTCTTT.

The chain links TRBV25-1 to TRBJ1-1; D might be TRBD1 (5 bases). Germline values: CDR1 MGHDK, CDR2 SYGVNS. The CDR3 is 15 residues long. Deletions cut 6 bases from V and 5 bases from J, with 19 bases between. The CDR3 protein is CASRSDWRGGTEAFF. The CDR3 bases are TGTGCCAGCAGGAGTGATTGGAGGGGAGGGACTGAAGCTTTCTTT.

This clone was seen only a few times. The chain's CDR3 is CARRASGSSRELFF. CDR3 in DNA: TGTGCCCGACGGGCTAGCGGGAGTAGCAGGGAGCTGTTTTTT. The chain couples TRBV30 to TRBJ2-2; 10 bases fit TRBD2. Germline loops: CDR1 GTSNPN, CDR2 SVGIG (reference sequence). The junction had 12 bases not matched to a gene; V was cut back by 8 bases and J by 9 bases. The CDR3 is 14 residues long.

CDR3 sequence: CASSAPGAVQPQHF. The DNA of the CDR3 is TGTGCCAGCAGCGCCCCAGGGGCCGTTCAGCCCCAGCATTTT. The chain employs TRBV9 and TRBJ1-5, with TRBD1 as a possible D gene (6 bases). This CDR3 contains 14 residues. The V gene lost 3 bases and the J gene lost 6 bases, with 13 bases spanning the gap. CDR1 is SGDLS and CDR2 is YYNGEE in the germline V gene. Drawing the rest from reference TRBV9 and TRBJ1-5, the complete variable domain is DSGVTQTPKHLITATGQRVTLRCSPRSGDLSVYWYQQSLDQGLQFLIQYYNGEERAKGNILERFSAQQFPDLHSELNLSSLELGDSALYFCASSAPGAVQPQHFGDGTRLSIL.

This chain uses TRBV11-2 with TRBJ2-5; D is ambiguous. The CDR3 sequence is 12 residues long. In germline, CDR1 is SGHAT, CDR2 FQNNGV. Between the trimmed V and J ends, which lost 1 base and 5 bases, there was a span of 5 bases. CDR3 sequence: CASSLGEETQYF. In DNA, the CDR3 is TGTGCCAGCAGCTTAGGAGAGGAGACCCAGTACTTC.

The rearrangement uses TRBV7-9 and TRBJ2-3; tentatively, D is TRBD1 or TRBD2 (5 bases each). Germline V gene sequence: CDR1 SEHNR, CDR2 FQNEAQ (reference sequence). The CDR3 spans 13 residues. Trimming removed 5 bases at V and 3 bases at J, with 9 bases between. The CDR3: CASSLGTTDTQYF. The CDR3, as DNA: TGTGCCAGCAGCCTAGGGACGACAGATACGCAGTATTTT.

This sequence joins TRBV6-1 and TRBJ1-1, with D hard to call. Trimming removed 7 bases at V and 7 bases at J, with 10 bases between. Looked up from germline, CDR1 is MNHNS and CDR2 is SASEGT. CDR3 length: 11 amino acids. CDR3 protein: CASIEGGEAFF. DNA for the CDR3: TGTGCCAGCATCGAAGGAGGTGAAGCTTTCTTT.